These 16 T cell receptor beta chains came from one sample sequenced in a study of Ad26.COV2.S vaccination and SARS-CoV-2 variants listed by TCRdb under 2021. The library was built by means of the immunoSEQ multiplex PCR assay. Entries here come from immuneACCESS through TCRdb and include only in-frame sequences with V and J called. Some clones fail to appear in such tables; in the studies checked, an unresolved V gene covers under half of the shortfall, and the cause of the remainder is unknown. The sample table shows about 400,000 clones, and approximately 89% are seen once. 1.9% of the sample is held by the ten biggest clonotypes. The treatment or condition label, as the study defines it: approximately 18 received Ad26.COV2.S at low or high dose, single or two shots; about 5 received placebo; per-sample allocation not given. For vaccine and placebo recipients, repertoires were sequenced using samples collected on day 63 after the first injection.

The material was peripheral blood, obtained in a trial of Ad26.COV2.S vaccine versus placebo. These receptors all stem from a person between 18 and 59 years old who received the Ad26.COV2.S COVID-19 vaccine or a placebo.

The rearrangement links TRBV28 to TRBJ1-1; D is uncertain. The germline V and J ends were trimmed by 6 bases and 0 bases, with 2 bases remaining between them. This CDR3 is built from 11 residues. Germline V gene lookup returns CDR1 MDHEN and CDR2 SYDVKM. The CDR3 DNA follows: TGTGCCAGCAGAGTGAACACTGAAGCTTTCTTT. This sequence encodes CASRVNTEAFF.

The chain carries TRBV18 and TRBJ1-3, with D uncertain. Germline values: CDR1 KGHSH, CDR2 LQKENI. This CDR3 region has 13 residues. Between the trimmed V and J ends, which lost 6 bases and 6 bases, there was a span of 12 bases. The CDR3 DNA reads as TGTGCCAGCTCCGGGCAGAGCTCAAACACCATATATTTT. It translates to CASSGQSSNTIYF.

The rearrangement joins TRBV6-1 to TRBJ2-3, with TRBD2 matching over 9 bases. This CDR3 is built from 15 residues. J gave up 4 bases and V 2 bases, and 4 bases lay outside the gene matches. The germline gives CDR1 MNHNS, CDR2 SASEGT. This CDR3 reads CASSERGRASDTQYF. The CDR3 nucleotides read TGTGCCAGCAGTGAACGCGGGAGGGCCTCAGATACGCAGTATTTT.

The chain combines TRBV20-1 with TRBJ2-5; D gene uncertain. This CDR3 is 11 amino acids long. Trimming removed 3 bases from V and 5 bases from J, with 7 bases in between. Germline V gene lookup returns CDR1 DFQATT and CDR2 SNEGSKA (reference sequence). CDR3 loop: CSARVRETQYF. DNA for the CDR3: TGCAGTGCTAGGGTACGCGAGACCCAGTACTTC.

The CDR3 loop reads CATRLAGVEQYF. The DNA of the CDR3 is TGTGCCACCCGACTAGCGGGAGTTGAGCAGTACTTC. This chain joins TRBV6-5 and TRBJ2-7; 12 positions agree with TRBD2. Trimming at V came to 10 bases and at J to 7 bases, leaving 5 bases not matched to a gene. CDR1 is MNHEY and CDR2 is SVGAGI in the germline V gene. CDR3 size: 12 residues.

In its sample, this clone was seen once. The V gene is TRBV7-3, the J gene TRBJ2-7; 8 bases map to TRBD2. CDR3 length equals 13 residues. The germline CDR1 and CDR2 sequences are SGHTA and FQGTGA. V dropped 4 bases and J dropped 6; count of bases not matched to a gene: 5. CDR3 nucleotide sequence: TGTGCCAGCAGCTGGGGACTAGATAGCGAGCAGTACTTC. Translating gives CASSWGLDSEQYF.

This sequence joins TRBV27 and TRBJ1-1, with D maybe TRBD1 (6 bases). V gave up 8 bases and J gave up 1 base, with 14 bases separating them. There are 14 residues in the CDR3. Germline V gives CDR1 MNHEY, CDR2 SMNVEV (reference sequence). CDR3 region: CASSRRGGNTEAFF. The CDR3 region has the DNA TGTGCCAGCTCCCGAAGGGGGGGGAACACTGAAGCTTTCTTT.

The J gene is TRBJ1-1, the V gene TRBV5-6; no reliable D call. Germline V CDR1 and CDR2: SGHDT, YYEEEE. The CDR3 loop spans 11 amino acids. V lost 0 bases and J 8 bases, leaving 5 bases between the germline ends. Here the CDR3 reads CASSLEQEAFF. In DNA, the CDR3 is TGTGCCAGCAGCTTGGAGCAGGAAGCTTTCTTT.

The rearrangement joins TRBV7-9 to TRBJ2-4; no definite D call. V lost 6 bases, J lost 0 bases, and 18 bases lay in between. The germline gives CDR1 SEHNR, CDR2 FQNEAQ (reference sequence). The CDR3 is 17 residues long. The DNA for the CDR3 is TGTGCCAGCAGTTCCTATGGCGTAGGCCGAGCCAAAAACATTCAGTACTTC. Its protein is CASSSYGVGRAKNIQYF.

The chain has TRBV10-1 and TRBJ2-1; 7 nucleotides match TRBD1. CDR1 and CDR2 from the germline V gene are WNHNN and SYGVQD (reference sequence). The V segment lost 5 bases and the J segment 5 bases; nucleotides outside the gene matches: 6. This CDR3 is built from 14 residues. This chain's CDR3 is CASSFSTGNNEQFF. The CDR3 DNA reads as TGCGCCAGCAGTTTCTCGACAGGGAACAATGAGCAGTTCTTC.

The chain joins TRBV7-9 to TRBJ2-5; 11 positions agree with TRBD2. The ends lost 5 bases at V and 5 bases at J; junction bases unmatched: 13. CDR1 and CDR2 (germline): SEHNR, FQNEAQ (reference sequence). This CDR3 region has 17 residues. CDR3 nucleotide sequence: TGTGCCAGCAGCAAAACTAGCGGGAGCGGTAGTCTTGAGACCCAGTACTTC. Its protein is CASSKTSGSGSLETQYF.

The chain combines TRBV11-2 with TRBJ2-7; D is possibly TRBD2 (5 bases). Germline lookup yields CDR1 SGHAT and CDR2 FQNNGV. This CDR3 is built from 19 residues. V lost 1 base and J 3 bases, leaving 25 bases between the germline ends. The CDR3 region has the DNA TGTGCCAGCAGCTTAGTGGTTTCGGCGGCGGGTACGACCGACTACGAGCAGTACTTC. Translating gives CASSLVVSAAGTTDYEQYF.

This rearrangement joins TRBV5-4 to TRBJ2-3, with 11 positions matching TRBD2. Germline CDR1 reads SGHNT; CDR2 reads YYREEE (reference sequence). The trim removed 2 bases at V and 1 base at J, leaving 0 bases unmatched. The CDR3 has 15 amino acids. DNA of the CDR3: TGTGCCAGCAGCTTTAGCGGGAGGGGCACAGATACGCAGTATTTT. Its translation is CASSFSGRGTDTQYF.

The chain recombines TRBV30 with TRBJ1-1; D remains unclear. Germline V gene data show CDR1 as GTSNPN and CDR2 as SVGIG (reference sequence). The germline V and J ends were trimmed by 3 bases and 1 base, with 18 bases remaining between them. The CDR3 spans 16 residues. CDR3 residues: CAWSRGRAYGNTEAFF. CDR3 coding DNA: TGTGCCTGGAGCCGTGGGAGGGCCTATGGGAACACTGAAGCTTTCTTT.

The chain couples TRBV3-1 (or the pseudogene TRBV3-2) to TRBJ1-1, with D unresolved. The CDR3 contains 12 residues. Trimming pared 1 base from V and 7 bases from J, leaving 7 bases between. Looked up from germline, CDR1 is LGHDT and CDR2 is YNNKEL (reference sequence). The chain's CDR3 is CASSQVSDEAFF. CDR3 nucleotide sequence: TGTGCCAGCAGCCAAGTTTCTGATGAAGCTTTCTTT.

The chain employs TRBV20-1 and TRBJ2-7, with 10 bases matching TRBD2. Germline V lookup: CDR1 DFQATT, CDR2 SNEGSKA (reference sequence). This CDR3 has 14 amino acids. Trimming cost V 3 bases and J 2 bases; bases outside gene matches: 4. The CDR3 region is CSASISGRTYEQYF. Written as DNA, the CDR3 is TGCAGTGCTAGTATTAGCGGGAGGACCTACGAGCAGTACTTC.